The 18 T cell receptor beta chains in this list originate from one sample, sequenced in a study of shared clonotypes between healthy human individuals. Measured with immunoSEQ multiplex PCR; TCRdb has only the in-frame clones, and not every one. Among approximately 330,000 clones listed, roughly 70% were seen once. The sequenced sample consisted of memory CD4+ T cells sorted from blood. Subset reported: CD45RA-negative fraction. The receptors originated from a man younger than 45 in good health.

This chain joins TRBV11-2 and TRBJ2-7; 15 bases fit TRBD2. Germline V CDR1 and CDR2: SGHAT, FQNNGV. CDR3 length equals 19 residues. With 5 bases clipped from V and 0 bases from J, the junction kept 11 bases outside the gene matches. The DNA of the CDR3 is TGTGCCAGCAGCATGCCGGGACTAGCGGGAGGCCAAAGCTCCTACGAGCAGTACTTC. Translation gives CASSMPGLAGGQSSYEQYF.

V usage is TRBV5-3 and J usage is TRBJ1-1, with D tentatively TRBD1 (5 bases). TRBV5-3 is an open reading frame whose function is uncertain. V dropped 3 bases and J dropped 4 bases, with 13 bases sitting between them. CDR3 length: 14 amino acids. The CDR3 is CARSSSGIRTEAFF. CDR3 DNA sequence: TGTGCCAGAAGCTCCTCAGGGATTCGCACTGAAGCTTTCTTT.

This sequence joins TRBV6-1 and TRBJ2-3; D not resolved. CDR3 length equals 12 residues. With 6 bases removed from V and 13 bases from J, the gap between germline ends came to 17 bases. Germline lookup yields CDR1 MNHNS and CDR2 SASEGT. The CDR3: CASSAYTFPEYF. In nucleotides, the CDR3 is TGTGCCAGCAGCGCTTACACCTTTCCTGAGTATTTT.

The chain joins TRBV30 to TRBJ1-2; D is uncertain. The CDR3 totals 16 residues. V was trimmed by 2 bases and J by 2 bases, leaving 18 bases between them. CDR1 is GTSNPN, CDR2 SVGIG, per germline (reference sequence). CDR3 sequence: CAWSIGSKAENYGYTF. The CDR3 coding sequence is TGTGCCTGGAGTATTGGGTCAAAGGCCGAAAACTATGGCTACACCTTC.

The gene calls are TRBV7-2 and TRBJ1-1; D remains unclear. V was pared by 8 bases and J by 5 bases, with 12 bases between. This CDR3 has 12 amino acids. CDR1 SGHTA and CDR2 FQGNSA come from the germline V gene. This chain's CDR3 is CASRRPGTEAFF. The CDR3 DNA follows: TGTGCCAGCCGCCGCCCGGGGACTGAAGCTTTCTTT.

This chain connects TRBV27 to TRBJ2-3; D may correspond to TRBD1 or TRBD2 (5 bases each). Per the germline V gene, CDR1 is MNHEY and CDR2 is SMNVEV (reference sequence). This CDR3 comprises 14 residues. V was pared by 7 bases and J by 0 bases, with 11 bases between. The CDR3 protein is CASTKGRSTDTQYF. In nucleotides, the CDR3 is TGTGCCAGCACAAAGGGACGGAGCACAGATACGCAGTATTTT.

This clone was observed a few times. The gene calls are TRBV5-1 and TRBJ2-1; 11 nucleotides align to TRBD2. Germline loops: CDR1 SGHRS, CDR2 YFSETQ. This CDR3 comprises 16 residues. V was clipped by 6 bases and J by 2 bases; unmatched bases: 7. Written as DNA, the CDR3 is TGCGCCAGCAACTCACTAGCGGGGGAAACCTACAATGAGCAGTTCTTC. Translation gives CASNSLAGETYNEQFF.

In this sample, this clone turned up once. The chain recombines TRBV29-1 with TRBJ1-3; 8 bases map to TRBD1. V trimming: 7 bases; J trimming: 1 base; junction bases outside the gene matches: 6. Germline V gene sequence: CDR1 SQVTM, CDR2 ANQGSEA. The CDR3 loop spans 14 amino acids. The CDR3 loop reads CSAWTGWSGNTIYF. CDR3 DNA sequence: TGCAGCGCCTGGACAGGGTGGTCTGGAAACACCATATATTTT.

J is TRBJ2-7 and V is TRBV11-3, with TRBD2 matching 9 bases. CDR1 is SGHNT, CDR2 YENEEA, per germline. After removal of 5 bases from V and 6 bases from J, the junction contained 8 bases not matched to a gene. There are 14 residues in the CDR3. The CDR3 bases are TGTGCCAGCAGCCTTCTCGGGACTAGCACCGAGCAGTACTTC. Protein: CASSLLGTSTEQYF. The full variable domain, rest sourced from reference TRBV11-3 and TRBJ2-7, is EAGVVQSPRYKIIEKKQPVAFWCNPISGHNTLYWYLQNLGQGPELLIRYENEEAVDDSQLPKDRFSAERLKGVDSTLKIQPAELGDSAVYLCASSLLGTSTEQYFGPGTRLTVT.

This clone was counted between two and nine times. The V call is TRBV7-6, the J call TRBJ2-7, with a tentative D call TRBD2 (6 bases). This CDR3 has 17 amino acids. Between the trimmed V and J ends, which lost 5 bases and 3 bases, there was a span of 23 bases. CDR1 and CDR2 from the germline V gene are SGHVS and FNYEAQ. The CDR3 DNA reads as TGTGCCAGCAGCCCCCTCGGTTGGGGGGATATTGGCTACGAGCAGTACTTC. This encodes CASSPLGWGDIGYEQYF.

This chain uses TRBV2 with TRBJ1-1, with TRBD1 as a possible D gene (6 bases). Germline lookup yields CDR1 SNHLY and CDR2 FYNNEI. This CDR3 has 13 residues. V dropped 9 bases and J dropped 3 bases, with 14 bases sitting between them. CDR3 protein: CASTMTGYTEAFF. CDR3 coding DNA: TGTGCCAGTACTATGACAGGTTACACTGAAGCTTTCTTT.

The CDR3 DNA is TGCAGCGTTGCGGAGGGGGGGGTACAGCCCCAGCATTTT. Translated: CSVAEGGVQPQHF. V usage is TRBV29-1 and J usage is TRBJ1-5; weak D call: TRBD1 (6 bases). The V gene lost 4 bases and the J gene lost 7 bases, with 14 bases spanning the gap. CDR3 size: 13 residues. The germline V gene has CDR1 SQVTM and CDR2 ANQGSEA.

This sequence joins TRBV13 and TRBJ2-7; 9 positions agree with TRBD2. The V and J ends lost 5 bases and 6 bases, in that order; junction bases with no gene match: 11. The CDR3 has 15 residues. Germline assignment: CDR1 PRHDT and CDR2 FYEKMQ (reference sequence). The CDR3 bases are TGTGCCAGCAGCACCTTCCCGGGACTAGCATCCGAGCAGTACTTC. It yields the protein CASSTFPGLASEQYF.

In DNA, the CDR3 is TGCAGCTCGTCCTCTGGGACTACCTATGCGGATACGCAGTATTTT. This translates into CSSSSGTTYADTQYF. This chain joins TRBV29-1 and TRBJ2-3, with TRBD2 identical over 7 bases. There are 15 residues in the CDR3. V was clipped by 8 bases and J by 6 bases; unmatched bases: 17. Germline V gene data show CDR1 as SQVTM and CDR2 as ANQGSEA.

This rearrangement joins TRBV6-6 to TRBJ1-6; TRBD1 matches at 8 bases. The J segment lost 10 bases and the V segment lost 8 bases, leaving 4 bases of the junction unmatched. This CDR3 comprises 12 residues. Germline CDR1 and CDR2: MNHNY and SVGAGI (reference sequence). This CDR3 reads CASGQGGSPLHF. CDR3 DNA: TGTGCCAGCGGACAGGGTGGGTCACCCCTCCACTTT.

V and J are TRBV6-1 and TRBJ2-7; D gene unclear. CDR3 length: 15 residues. Germline V gene sequence: CDR1 MNHNS, CDR2 SASEGT. Written as DNA, the CDR3 is TGTGCTCAAAAGGCCGAATATAGTTGGGCCTACGAGCAGTACTTC. Its protein product is CAQKAEYSWAYEQYF.

The chain is built from TRBV19 and TRBJ2-1; D is unclear. V was trimmed by 5 bases and J by 11 bases, leaving 13 bases between them. Germline lookup yields CDR1 LNHDA and CDR2 SQIVND (reference sequence). CDR3 length: 12 residues. DNA of the CDR3: TGTGCCAGTAGTCCAGCAGGCCTTAAGCAGTTCTTC. Translated: CASSPAGLKQFF. The full variable domain, rest sourced from reference TRBV19 and TRBJ2-1, is DGGITQSPKYLFRKEGQNVTLSCEQNLNHDAMYWYRQDPGQGLRLIYYSQIVNDFQKGDIAEGYSVSREKKESFPLTVTSAQKNPTAFYLCASSPAGLKQFFGPGTRLTVL.

The chain employs TRBV2 and TRBJ2-7, with no clear D. Trimming took 0 bases from V and 9 from J, leaving 18 bases between them. There are 15 residues in the CDR3. Germline V gene sequence: CDR1 SNHLY, CDR2 FYNNEI. DNA for the CDR3: TGTGCCAGCAGTGAAGCGAGGACGGAATGGGCCGGGCAGTACTTC. It specifies CASSEARTEWAGQYF.